Below are 5 T cell receptor beta chains sequenced from a single sample in a study of B cell selection in AIRE deficiency. TCRdb keeps only in-frame clones here, not all; method: immunoSEQ multiplex PCR. The repertoire has 23,000 or so clones, roughly 95% of them found once; the top ten carry 0.24%. Conventional CD4 T cells were sorted as CD4+CD127+ cells. The sequenced sample was CD4+CD127+ conventional T cells sorted from PBMCs. Every receptor here comes from a human donor in good health.

Written as DNA, the CDR3 is TGTGCCAGCAGCGACGGACTAGCGGGGCCGGATACGCAGTATTTT. It specifies CASSDGLAGPDTQYF. This chain uses TRBV13 with TRBJ2-3, with TRBD2 identical over 12 bases. The CDR3 contains 15 residues. Trimming removed 5 bases from V and 6 bases from J; junction bases left unmatched: 6. Germline values: CDR1 PRHDT, CDR2 FYEKMQ (reference sequence).

The rearrangement links TRBV6-6 to TRBJ2-1; 7 bases fit TRBD2. This CDR3 spans 12 amino acids. Trimming cost V 6 bases and J 10 bases; bases outside gene matches: 6. Per the germline V gene, CDR1 is MNHNY and CDR2 is SVGAGI (reference sequence). The CDR3 reads CASSRVGGEQFF. CDR3 DNA: TGTGCCAGCAGCCGGGTGGGGGGGGAGCAGTTCTTC.

About this clone: Distinct nucleotide sequences in the sample also encode this CDR3. The V and J genes are TRBV7-9 and TRBJ2-3, with TRBD2 matching 15 bases. Germline lookup yields CDR1 SEHNR and CDR2 FQNEAQ (reference sequence). The V gene end was trimmed by 5 bases and the J gene end by 6 bases; junction bases not matched to a gene: 9. CDR3 length equals 17 residues. CDR3 protein: CASSLGGLAGGPDTQYF. The CDR3 DNA is TGTGCCAGCAGCCTAGGTGGACTAGCGGGAGGGCCGGATACGCAGTATTTT.

Written as DNA, the CDR3 is TGCAGCGTTGACCTGGACAGGGCACACACTGAAGCTTTCTTT. This gives the protein CSVDLDRAHTEAFF. V usage is TRBV29-1 and J usage is TRBJ1-1, with 8 bases fitting TRBD1. J gave up 3 bases and V 3 bases, and 6 bases lay outside the gene matches. From germline, CDR1 is SQVTM and CDR2 ANQGSEA. There are 14 residues in the CDR3.

The V and J genes are TRBV7-8 and TRBJ1-4; no definite D call. The length of the CDR3 is 16 residues. Trimming shortened V by 1 base and J by 5 bases, and 14 bases separated the two germline ends. Germline assignment: CDR1 SGHVS and CDR2 FQNEAQ. In nucleotides, the CDR3 is TGTGCCAGCAGCTTAGAGTCGGCGGTAGGAAATGAAAAACTGTTTTTT. Translation: CASSLESAVGNEKLFF.